This T cell receptor (beta chain) derives from a study of T cell clonotyping in hematopoietic cell transplantation. For the study at large: Cytoreduction preceded collection of pretransplant recipient samples. Findings and caveats of the study: Higher Inverse Simpson Index values in graft donor and pretransplant recipient predicted broader posttransplant TCR diversity. No sorting was done, leaving CD4 and CD8 contributions mixed.

This clone has just a few counts. Antigen specificity is unknown. Time point here: recipient sample about 28 days before transplant, after cytoreduction. TCRdb keeps only in-frame clones here, not all; method: immunoSEQ multiplex PCR. The sample has some 36,000 clones; over 85% are singletons. Trimming pared 0 bases from V and 8 bases from J, leaving 13 bases between. Germline V gives CDR1 SGHTA, CDR2 FQGNSA. The CDR3 has 14 amino acids. The chain combines TRBV7-2 with TRBJ1-2; D is undetermined. The clonotype originates from a man in his forties with chronic myeloid leukemia. Some clones in this sample may be carry-over from other donors' samples. The sequencing here drew on peripheral blood mononuclear cells, taken before stem cell transplant. CDR3 amino acids: CASSLAPPGSGYTF. CDR3 in DNA: TGTGCCAGCAGCTTAGCGCCCCCGGGGAGCGGCTACACCTTC.